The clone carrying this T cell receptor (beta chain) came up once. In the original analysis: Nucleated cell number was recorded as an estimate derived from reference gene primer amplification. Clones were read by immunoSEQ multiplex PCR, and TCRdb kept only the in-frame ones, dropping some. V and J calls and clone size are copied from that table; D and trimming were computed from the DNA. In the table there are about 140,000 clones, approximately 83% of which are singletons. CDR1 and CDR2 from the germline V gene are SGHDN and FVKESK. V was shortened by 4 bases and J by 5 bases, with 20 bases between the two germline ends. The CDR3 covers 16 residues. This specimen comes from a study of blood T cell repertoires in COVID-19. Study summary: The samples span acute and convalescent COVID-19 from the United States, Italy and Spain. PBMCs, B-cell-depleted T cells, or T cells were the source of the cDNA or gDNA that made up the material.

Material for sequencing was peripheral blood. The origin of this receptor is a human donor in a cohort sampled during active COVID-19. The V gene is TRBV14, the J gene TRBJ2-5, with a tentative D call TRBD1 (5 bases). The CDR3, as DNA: TGTGCCAGCAGCCGTATAGGGGAAGCCAGGTGGGAGACCCAGTACTTC. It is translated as CASSRIGEARWETQYF. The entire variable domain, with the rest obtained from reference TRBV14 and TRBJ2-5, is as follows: EAGVTQFPSHSVIEKGQTVTLRCDPISGHDNLYWYRRVMGKEIKFLLHFVKESKQDESGMPNNRFLAERTGGTYSTLKVQPAELEDSGVYFCASSRIGEARWETQYFGPGTRLLVL.